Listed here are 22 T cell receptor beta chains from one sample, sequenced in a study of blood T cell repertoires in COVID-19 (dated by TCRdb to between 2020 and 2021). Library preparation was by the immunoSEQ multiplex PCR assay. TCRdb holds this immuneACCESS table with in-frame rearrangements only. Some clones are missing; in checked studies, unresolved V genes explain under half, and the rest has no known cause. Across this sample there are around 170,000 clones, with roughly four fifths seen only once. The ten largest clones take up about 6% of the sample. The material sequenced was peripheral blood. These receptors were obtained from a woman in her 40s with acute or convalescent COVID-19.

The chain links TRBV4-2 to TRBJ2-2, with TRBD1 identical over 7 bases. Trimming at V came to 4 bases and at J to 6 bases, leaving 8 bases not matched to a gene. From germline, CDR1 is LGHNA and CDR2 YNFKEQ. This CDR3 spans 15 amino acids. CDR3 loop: CASSPTGWDPGELFF. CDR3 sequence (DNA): TGTGCCAGCAGCCCGACAGGGTGGGATCCCGGGGAGCTGTTTTTT.

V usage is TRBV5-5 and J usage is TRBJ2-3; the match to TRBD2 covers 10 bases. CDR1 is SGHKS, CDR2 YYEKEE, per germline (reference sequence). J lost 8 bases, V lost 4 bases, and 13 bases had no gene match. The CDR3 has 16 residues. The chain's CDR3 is CASSRTGTSALGTQYF. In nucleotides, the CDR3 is TGTGCCAGCAGCAGAACCGGGACTAGCGCTTTAGGTACGCAGTATTTT.

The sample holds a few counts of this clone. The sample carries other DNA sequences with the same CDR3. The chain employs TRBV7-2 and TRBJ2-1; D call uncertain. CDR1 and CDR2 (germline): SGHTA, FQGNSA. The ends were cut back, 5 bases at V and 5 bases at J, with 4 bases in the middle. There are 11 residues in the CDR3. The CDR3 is CASSQNNEQFF. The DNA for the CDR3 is TGTGCCAGCAGCCAGAACAATGAGCAGTTCTTC.

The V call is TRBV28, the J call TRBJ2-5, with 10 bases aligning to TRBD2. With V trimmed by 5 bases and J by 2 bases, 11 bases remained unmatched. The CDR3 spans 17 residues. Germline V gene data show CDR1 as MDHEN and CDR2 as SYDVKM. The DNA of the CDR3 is TGTGCCAGCAGTCTCCGTAGCGGGAGGACCCTACAAGAGACCCAGTACTTC. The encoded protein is CASSLRSGRTLQETQYF.

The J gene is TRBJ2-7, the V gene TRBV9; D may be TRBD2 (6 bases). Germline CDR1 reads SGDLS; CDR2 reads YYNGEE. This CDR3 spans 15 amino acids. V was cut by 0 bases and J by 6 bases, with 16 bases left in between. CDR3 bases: TGTGCCAGCAGCGTAGGTGGCCCCGGGAGCCTCGAGCAGTACTTC. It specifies CASSVGGPGSLEQYF.

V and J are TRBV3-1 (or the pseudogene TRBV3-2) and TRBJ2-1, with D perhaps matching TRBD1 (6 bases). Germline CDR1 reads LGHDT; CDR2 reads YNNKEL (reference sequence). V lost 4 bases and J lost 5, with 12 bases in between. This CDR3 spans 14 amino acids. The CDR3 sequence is CASSRRDTNNEQFF. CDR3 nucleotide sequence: TGTGCCAGCAGCCGTAGGGACACCAACAATGAGCAGTTCTTC.

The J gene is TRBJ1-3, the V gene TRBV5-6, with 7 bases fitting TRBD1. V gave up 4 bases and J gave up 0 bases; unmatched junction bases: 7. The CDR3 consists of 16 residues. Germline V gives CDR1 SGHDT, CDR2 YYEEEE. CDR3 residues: CASSRTTGVSGNTIYF. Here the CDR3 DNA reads TGTGCCAGCAGCCGTACCACAGGGGTCTCTGGAAACACCATATATTTT.

The CDR3 DNA reads TGTGCCAGCAGTCCGCCCCCGGGGAGGGCGACCCACGAGCAGTACTTC. Translating gives CASSPPPGRATHEQYF. The rearrangement links TRBV6-6 to TRBJ2-7; 7 nucleotides agree with TRBD2. The CDR3 is 16 residues long. Germline lookup yields CDR1 MNHNY and CDR2 SVGAGI (reference sequence). V shed 5 bases, J shed 5 bases, and the junction held 15 bases outside the gene matches.

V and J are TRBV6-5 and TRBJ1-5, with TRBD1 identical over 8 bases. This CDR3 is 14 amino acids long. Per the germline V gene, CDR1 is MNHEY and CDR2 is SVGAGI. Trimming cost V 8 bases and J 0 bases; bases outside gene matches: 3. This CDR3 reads CASWTGFSNQPQHF. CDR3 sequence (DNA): TGTGCCAGCTGGACAGGGTTTAGCAATCAGCCCCAGCATTTT.

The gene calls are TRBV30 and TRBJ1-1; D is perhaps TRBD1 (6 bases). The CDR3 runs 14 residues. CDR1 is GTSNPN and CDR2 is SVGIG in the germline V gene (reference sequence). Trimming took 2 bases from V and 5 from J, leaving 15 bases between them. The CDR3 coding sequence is TGTGCCTGGAGTTTGGCAGGGACATTGACTGAAGCTTTCTTT. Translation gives CAWSLAGTLTEAFF.

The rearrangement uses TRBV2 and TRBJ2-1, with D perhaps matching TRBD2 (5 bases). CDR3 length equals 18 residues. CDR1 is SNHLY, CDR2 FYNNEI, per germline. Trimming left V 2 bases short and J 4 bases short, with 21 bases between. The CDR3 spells CASSEPLRGARFYNEQFF. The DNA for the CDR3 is TGTGCCAGCAGTGAACCCCTTCGGGGAGCCCGCTTTTACAATGAGCAGTTCTTC. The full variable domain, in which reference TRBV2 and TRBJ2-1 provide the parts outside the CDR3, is EPEVTQTPSHQVTQMGQEVILRCVPISNHLYFYWYRQILGQKVEFLVSFYNNEISEKSEIFDDQFSVERPDGSNFTLKIRSTKLEDSAMYFCASSEPLRGARFYNEQFFGPGTRLTVL.

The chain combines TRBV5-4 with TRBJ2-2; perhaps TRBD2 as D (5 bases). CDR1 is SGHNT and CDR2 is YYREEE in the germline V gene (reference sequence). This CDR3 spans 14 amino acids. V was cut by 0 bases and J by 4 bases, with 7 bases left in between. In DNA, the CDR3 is TGTGCCAGCAGCTTGGCACGGGGCACCGGGGAGCTGTTTTTT. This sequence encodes CASSLARGTGELFF.

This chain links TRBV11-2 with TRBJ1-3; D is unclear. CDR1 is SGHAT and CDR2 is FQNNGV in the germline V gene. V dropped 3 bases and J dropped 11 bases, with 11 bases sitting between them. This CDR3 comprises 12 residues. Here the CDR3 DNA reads TGTGCCAGCAGCTTCCGAGGCGGCGCCATATATTTT. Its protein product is CASSFRGGAIYF.

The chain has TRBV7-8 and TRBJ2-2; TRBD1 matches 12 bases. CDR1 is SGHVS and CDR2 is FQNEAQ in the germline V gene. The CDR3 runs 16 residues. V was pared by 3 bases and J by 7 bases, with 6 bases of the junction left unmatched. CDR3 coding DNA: TGTGCCAGCAGCTTTAGGGACAGGGGGCGCGGCGGGGAGCTGTTTTTT. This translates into CASSFRDRGRGGELFF.

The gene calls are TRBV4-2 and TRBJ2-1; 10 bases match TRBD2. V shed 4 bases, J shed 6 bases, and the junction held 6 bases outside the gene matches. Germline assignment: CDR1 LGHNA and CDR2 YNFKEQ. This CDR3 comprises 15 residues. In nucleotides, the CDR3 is TGTGCCAGCAGCCGCGGACTAGCGGACCTCAATGAGCAGTTCTTC. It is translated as CASSRGLADLNEQFF.

The chain's CDR3 is CASSLRGGPNNEQFF. The DNA for the CDR3 is TGCGCCAGCAGCTTGCGCGGGGGCCCCAACAATGAGCAGTTCTTC. This sequence joins TRBV5-1 and TRBJ2-1; tentative D call: TRBD2 (7 bases). CDR3 size: 15 residues. CDR1 is SGHRS and CDR2 is YFSETQ in the germline V gene. The V gene lost 1 base and the J gene lost 5 bases, with 13 bases spanning the gap.

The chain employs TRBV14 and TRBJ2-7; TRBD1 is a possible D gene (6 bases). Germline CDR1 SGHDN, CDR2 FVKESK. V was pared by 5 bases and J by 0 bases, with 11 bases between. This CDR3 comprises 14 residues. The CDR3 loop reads CASSVQGSSYEQYF. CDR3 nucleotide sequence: TGTGCCAGCAGCGTGCAGGGGAGCTCCTACGAGCAGTACTTC.

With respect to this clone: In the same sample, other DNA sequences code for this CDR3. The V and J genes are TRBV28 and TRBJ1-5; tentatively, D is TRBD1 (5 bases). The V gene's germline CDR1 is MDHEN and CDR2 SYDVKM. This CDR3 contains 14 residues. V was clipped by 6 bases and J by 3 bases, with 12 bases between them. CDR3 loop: CASSSPGDNQPQHF. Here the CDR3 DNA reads TGTGCCAGCAGCTCCCCGGGGGACAATCAGCCCCAGCATTTT.

CDR3 loop: CASSVQFEQFF. The DNA for the CDR3 is TGTGCCAGCAGTGTACAATTTGAGCAGTTCTTC. This chain uses TRBV25-1 with TRBJ2-1, with D uncertain. This CDR3 is built from 11 residues. V was clipped by 4 bases and J by 9 bases, with 7 bases between them. Germline CDR1 MGHDK, CDR2 SYGVNS.

The CDR3 DNA reads as TGTGCCAGCAGGATGACGACAGGGAACGAGCAGTACTTC. It encodes CASRMTTGNEQYF. The gene calls are TRBV7-8 and TRBJ2-7; TRBD1 matches 7 bases. With 6 bases clipped from V and 5 bases from J, the junction kept 7 bases outside the gene matches. Germline lookup yields CDR1 SGHVS and CDR2 FQNEAQ. This CDR3 is built from 13 residues.

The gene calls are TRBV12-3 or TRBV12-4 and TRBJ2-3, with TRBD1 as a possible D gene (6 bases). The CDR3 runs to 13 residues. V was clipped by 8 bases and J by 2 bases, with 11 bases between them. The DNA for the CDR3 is TGTGCCAGCGCGGACAGATACACAGATACGCAGTATTTT. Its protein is CASADRYTDTQYF.

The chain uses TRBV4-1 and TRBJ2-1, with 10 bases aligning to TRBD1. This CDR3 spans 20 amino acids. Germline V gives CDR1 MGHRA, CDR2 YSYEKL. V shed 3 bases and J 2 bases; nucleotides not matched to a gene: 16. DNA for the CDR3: TGCGCCAGCAGCCATCAAATTTCGACAACCGGGACAGGGGCCTACAATGAGCAGTTCTTC. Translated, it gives CASSHQISTTGTGAYNEQFF.